This T cell receptor (beta chain) was sequenced for a study of blood T cell repertoires in COVID-19. The CDR3 totals 16 residues. V trimming: 0 bases; J trimming: 2 bases; junction bases outside the gene matches: 7. Per the germline V gene, CDR1 is SGHRS and CDR2 is YFSETQ. The assay was immunoSEQ multiplex PCR, and TCRdb's table has in-frame clones only and misses some. The table lists roughly 250,000 clones, about four fifths of them singletons. This TCR was sampled from a woman in her 40s who had been exposed to COVID-19. Sequenced sample: PBMCs or T cells enriched from blood (not recorded which). This rearrangement joins TRBV5-1 to TRBJ1-1, with 7 positions matching TRBD1. The CDR3 DNA reads TGCGCCAGCAGCTTGGAGTCGACAGGGCTAAACACTGAAGCTTTCTTT. Its translation: CASSLESTGLNTEAFF.